This entry lists 29 T cell receptor beta chains sequenced from one sample in a study of identical twins. One entry per CDR3 protein, called by TCRdb with MiXCR from the 5' RACE reads. The sample has hundreds of thousands of distinct CDR3 sequences, approximately 6% seen once; the top ten hold 1.5% to 2%. Source material: naive T cells sorted from blood. The receptor set was obtained from a man aged 18 to 29 in good health.

This chain uses TRBV27 with TRBJ2-1; 15 bases align to TRBD2. V lost 4 bases to trimming and J lost 7 bases; unmatched junction nucleotides: 2. This CDR3 contains 15 residues. Germline V lookup: CDR1 MNHEY, CDR2 SMNVEV (reference sequence). The CDR3 is CASSWGTSGRNEQFF. In DNA, the CDR3 is TGTGCCAGCAGTTGGGGGACTAGCGGGAGGAATGAGCAGTTCTTC.

This clonotype was observed a handful of times. The gene calls are TRBV20-1 and TRBJ2-7; 10 bases map to TRBD2. The CDR3 extends over 15 amino acids. Germline CDR1 reads DFQATT; CDR2 reads SNEGSKA (reference sequence). Losses at the gene ends were 5 bases for V and 2 bases for J; bases not matched to a gene: 9. DNA for the CDR3: TGCAGTGCTCCTCGCTCTAGCGGGAGCCCCTACGAGCAGTACTTC. It is translated as CSAPRSSGSPYEQYF.

There are a few counts of this clonotype. V usage is TRBV23-1 and J usage is TRBJ2-7; 8 nucleotides agree with TRBD1. TRBV23-1 is treated as an ORF (open reading frame) with a function not yet certain. V gave up 3 bases and J gave up 6 bases; unmatched junction bases: 16. This CDR3 has 17 residues. The CDR3 is CASSHPPTGALSGEQYV. The CDR3 coding sequence is TGCGCCAGCAGTCATCCCCCGACAGGGGCTCTTTCAGGCGAGCAGTACGTC.

In its sample, this clonotype was seen many times. The CDR3 spells CSARSPRNYGYTF. The CDR3 region has the DNA TGCAGTGCTCGAAGTCCCCGCAACTATGGCTACACCTTC. The chain uses TRBV20-1 and TRBJ1-2; no definite D call. Trimming took 5 bases from V and 2 from J, leaving 12 bases between them. The CDR3 is 13 residues long. Germline V lookup: CDR1 DFQATT, CDR2 SNEGSKA (reference sequence).

The chain carries TRBV5-1 and TRBJ1-1; perhaps TRBD1 as D (5 bases). Looked up from germline, CDR1 is SGHRS and CDR2 is YFSETQ. V was pared by 4 bases and J by 6 bases, with 22 bases between. This CDR3 is built from 16 residues. CDR3 sequence: CASSELGWRGLSEAFF. CDR3 coding DNA: TGCGCCAGCAGCGAATTAGGTTGGAGGGGCTTATCTGAAGCTTTCTTT.

V and J are TRBV30 and TRBJ1-2; maybe TRBD1 (6 bases). Trimming removed 2 bases from V and 2 bases from J, with 12 bases in between. Germline lookup yields CDR1 GTSNPN and CDR2 SVGIG (reference sequence). The CDR3 sequence is 14 residues long. CDR3 residues: CAWSPDSVNYGYTF. For the CDR3, the DNA is TGTGCCTGGAGTCCGGACAGCGTAAACTATGGCTACACCTTC.

This clonotype was observed at least ten times. The J gene is TRBJ1-1, the V gene TRBV7-2; no firm D call. Germline CDR1 and CDR2: SGHTA and FQGNSA. This CDR3 contains 14 residues. The ends were cut back, 10 bases at V and 3 bases at J, with 18 bases in the middle. DNA of the CDR3: TGTGCCATCGTAACCCCGGGTTACCACACTGAAGCTTTCTTT. This encodes CAIVTPGYHTEAFF.

The CDR3 loop is CASSQASGGLDTQYF. The CDR3 region has the DNA TGTGCCAGCAGCCAAGCTTCAGGGGGGTTAGATACGCAGTATTTT. This sequence joins TRBV3-1 and TRBJ2-3; D perhaps matches TRBD1 (7 bases). Between the trimmed V and J ends, which lost 1 base and 5 bases, there was a span of 13 bases. The CDR3 length is 15 residues. Germline values: CDR1 LGHDT, CDR2 YNNKEL (reference sequence).

Regarding this clonotype: A read error may produce the germline difference seen at one junction end. CDR3 region: CVSHSGSYSYSEQFF. DNA of the CDR3: TGTGTCAGCCATAGCGGGAGTTACTCCTACAGTGAGCAGTTCTTC. The genes are TRBV2 and TRBJ2-1, with TRBD2 identical over 9 bases. The CDR3 spans 15 residues. Germline V gene lookup returns CDR1 SNHLY and CDR2 FYNNEI.

The chain employs TRBV11-2 and TRBJ2-3; D ambiguous. Between the trimmed V and J ends, which lost 5 bases and 6 bases, there was a span of 15 bases. Germline CDR1 is SGHAT and CDR2 is FQNNGV. This CDR3 region has 14 residues. In DNA form, the CDR3 reads TGTGCCAGCAGCCCTTGGACCCGTGGGGATACGCAGTATTTT. Its protein is CASSPWTRGDTQYF. Full variable domain (outside the CDR3, taken from reference TRBV11-2 and TRBJ2-3): EAGVAQSPRYKIIEKRQSVAFWCNPISGHATLYWYQQILGQGPKLLIQFQNNGVVDDSQLPKDRFSAERLKGVDSTLKIQPAKLEDSAVYLCASSPWTRGDTQYFGPGTRLTVL.

This clonotype was detected once. Just one base apart from a much larger clone, this may be a read error. The rearrangement links TRBV6-5 to TRBJ2-2; perhaps TRBD2 as D (6 bases). The V gene lost 1 base and the J gene lost 3 bases, with 12 bases spanning the gap. CDR1 and CDR2 (germline): MNHEY, SVGAGI. The CDR3 runs 16 residues. This CDR3 reads CASSYWGRRDTGELFF. Here the CDR3 DNA reads TGTGCCAGCAGTTACTGGGGACGGAGGGACACCGGGGAGCTGTTTTTT.

This clonotype was detected many times. The chain joins TRBV5-1 to TRBJ2-3; 7 nucleotides align to TRBD1. The length of the CDR3 is 14 residues. From germline, CDR1 is SGHRS and CDR2 YFSETQ. V lost 4 bases, J lost 3 bases, and 5 bases stayed unmatched. CDR3 region: CASSTGQLTDTQYF. The DNA for the CDR3 is TGCGCCAGCAGCACGGGACAGTTAACAGATACGCAGTATTTT. Filled out from reference TRBV5-1 and TRBJ2-3, the complete variable domain reads KAGVTQTPRYLIKTRGQQVTLSCSPISGHRSVSWYQQTPGQGLQFLFEYFSETQRNKGNFPGRFSGRQFSNSRSEMNVSTLELGDSALYLCASSTGQLTDTQYFGPGTRLTVL.

The gene calls are TRBV29-1 and TRBJ2-3; 12 bases are shared with TRBD2. CDR1 is SQVTM and CDR2 is ANQGSEA in the germline V gene. Trimming removed 7 bases from V and 4 bases from J; junction bases left unmatched: 15. The CDR3 spans 17 residues. The CDR3 loop reads CSARRWASGRDSDTQYF. The DNA of the CDR3 is TGCAGCGCCCGGCGGTGGGCTAGCGGGAGGGATTCAGATACGCAGTATTTT.

This clonotype was seen a few times. V gene TRBV15 combines with J gene TRBJ2-2; 7 bases map to TRBD2. CDR1 is LNHNV and CDR2 is YYDKDF in the germline V gene (reference sequence). Trimming at V came to 2 bases and at J to 6 bases, leaving 9 bases not matched to a gene. The CDR3 is 16 amino acids. The CDR3 nucleotides read TGTGCCACCAGCAGACAAAGGGGAGGGCTGGCCGGGGAGCTGTTTTTT. Translating gives CATSRQRGGLAGELFF.

This clonotype was seen many times. V and J are TRBV5-1 and TRBJ2-2; 7 bases are shared with TRBD2. The CDR3 consists of 13 residues. The germline V gene has CDR1 SGHRS and CDR2 YFSETQ. The junction had 3 bases not matched to a gene; V was cut back by 6 bases and J by 4 bases. CDR3 amino acids: CASMREGTGELFF. Here the CDR3 DNA reads TGCGCCAGCATGAGGGAGGGCACCGGGGAGCTGTTTTTT.

The rearrangement joins TRBV19 to TRBJ2-2; 7 nucleotides match TRBD1. The CDR3 is 14 residues long. The germline gives CDR1 LNHDA, CDR2 SQIVND (reference sequence). The ends lost 3 bases at V and 8 bases at J; junction bases unmatched: 6. In DNA form, the CDR3 reads TGTGCCAGTAGTATCGGCCAGGGGGTGGGGGAGCTGTTTTTT. Protein product: CASSIGQGVGELFF. The full variable domain, its missing parts supplied by reference TRBV19 and TRBJ2-2, is DGGITQSPKYLFRKEGQNVTLSCEQNLNHDAMYWYRQDPGQGLRLIYYSQIVNDFQKGDIAEGYSVSREKKESFPLTVTSAQKNPTAFYLCASSIGQGVGELFFGEGSRLTVL.

This clonotype occurred once. A much larger clone is a single base away; this may be a read error. This rearrangement joins TRBV12-3 or TRBV12-4 to TRBJ2-6, with a possible D match to TRBD1 (6 bases). The CDR3 is made up of 14 amino acids. The CDR3 region is CASSRGGGANVLNF. The CDR3 coding sequence is TGTGCCAGCAGTCGAGGGGGTGGGGCCAACGTCCTGAATTTC.

This clonotype was seen a few times. CDR3 loop: CASSLGQGWEQYV. The CDR3 coding sequence is TGTGCCAGCAGCTTAGGCCAGGGTTGGGAGCAGTACGTC. The genes are TRBV7-8 and TRBJ2-7; tentatively, D is TRBD1 (5 bases). The germline V gene has CDR1 SGHVS and CDR2 FQNEAQ. The CDR3 consists of 13 residues. Trimming removed 1 base at V and 7 bases at J, with 11 bases between.

This clonotype came up many times. The J gene is TRBJ2-2, the V gene TRBV10-3; no definite D call. Germline CDR1 reads ENHRY; CDR2 reads SYGVKD. The V end was cut by 4 bases, the J end by 5 bases, with 5 bases between. This CDR3 is 12 amino acids long. Written as DNA, the CDR3 is TGTGCCATCAGTGTGCAAACCGGGGAGCTGTTTTTT. Amino acid sequence: CAISVQTGELFF.

There are many counts of this clonotype. The genes are TRBV4-2 and TRBJ1-1; the match to TRBD1 covers 7 bases. With 4 bases clipped from V and 1 base from J, the junction kept 9 bases outside the gene matches. This CDR3 region has 16 residues. CDR1 is LGHNA and CDR2 is YNFKEQ in the germline V gene. CDR3 protein: CASSPYPGQTNTEAFF. CDR3 bases: TGTGCCAGCAGCCCCTACCCGGGACAGACGAACACTGAAGCTTTCTTT.

The chain couples TRBV25-1 to TRBJ2-2; the D is unclear. The length of the CDR3 is 15 residues. Between the trimmed V and J ends, which lost 6 bases and 1 base, there was a span of 12 bases. Germline V gene sequence: CDR1 MGHDK, CDR2 SYGVNS. CDR3 amino acids: CASSPVRGNTGELFF. The CDR3 nucleotides are TGTGCCAGCAGCCCAGTGAGAGGGAACACCGGGGAGCTGTTTTTT.

At least ten counts were recorded for this clonotype. This CDR3 reads CASSYMAEQEQFF. The DNA for the CDR3 is TGTGCCAGCAGTTACATGGCTGAGCAGGAGCAGTTCTTC. J is TRBJ2-1 and V is TRBV6-2 or TRBV6-3, with no clear D. Germline V CDR1 and CDR2: MNHEY, SVGEGT. The ends were cut back, 2 bases at V and 10 bases at J, with 12 bases in the middle. The CDR3 is 13 amino acids.

The chain employs TRBV18 and TRBJ2-7; TRBD2 matches at 7 bases. CDR1 is KGHSH and CDR2 is LQKENI in the germline V gene. V dropped 2 bases and J dropped 5; count of bases not matched to a gene: 3. The CDR3 has 13 residues. For the CDR3, the DNA is TGTGCCAGCTCACCATCGGGGGGAGACGAGCAGTACGTC. The encoded protein is CASSPSGGDEQYV.

This clonotype has a handful of counts. The genes are TRBV12-3 or TRBV12-4 and TRBJ2-1; TRBD2 aligns across 7 bases. After removal of 6 bases from V and 4 bases from J, the junction contained 9 bases not matched to a gene. The CDR3 has 15 amino acids. This chain's CDR3 is CASSLRLARYNEQFF. The DNA for the CDR3 is TGTGCCAGCAGCCTAAGACTAGCCCGATACAATGAGCAGTTCTTC.

The rearrangement uses TRBV7-3 and TRBJ2-7; D call uncertain. The CDR3 is made up of 12 amino acids. The germline CDR1 and CDR2 sequences are SGHTA and FQGTGA. The germline V and J ends were trimmed by 5 bases and 6 bases, with 11 bases remaining between them. CDR3 in amino acids: CASSLPNGEQYF. CDR3 sequence (DNA): TGTGCCAGCAGCCTCCCTAACGGCGAGCAGTACTTC. Using reference TRBV7-3 and TRBJ2-7 for the parts outside the CDR3, the full variable domain is GAGVSQTPSNKVTEKGKYVELRCDPISGHTALYWYRQSLGQGPEFLIYFQGTGAADDSGLPNDRFFAVRPEGSVSTLKIQRTERGDSAVYLCASSLPNGEQYFGPGTRLTVT.

This clonotype was counted between two and nine times. The CDR3 reads CASSRPQSYEQYV. CDR3 nucleotides: TGTGCCAGCAGCAGACCACAGAGCTACGAGCAGTACGTC. The chain is built from TRBV7-9 and TRBJ2-7; D is unclear. The CDR3 extends over 13 amino acids. With 5 bases removed from V and 3 bases from J, the gap between germline ends came to 11 bases. Germline V gene sequence: CDR1 SEHNR, CDR2 FQNEAQ (reference sequence).

This clonotype was observed a handful of times. The rearrangement uses TRBV12-3 or TRBV12-4 and TRBJ2-1; D remains ambiguous. Trimming left V 6 bases short and J 13 bases short, with 16 bases between. This CDR3 is built from 12 residues. The CDR3 bases are TGTGCCAGCAGCCCTGGTAGCTCCCCACAGTTCTTC. Translating gives CASSPGSSPQFF.

In DNA, the CDR3 is TGTGCCAGCAGAAAGAGTAGTGTGAACTATGGCTACACCTTC. It encodes CASRKSSVNYGYTF. The chain links TRBV12-3 or TRBV12-4 to TRBJ1-2; unclear D gene. The germline V and J ends were trimmed by 6 bases and 2 bases, with 13 bases remaining between them. The length of the CDR3 is 14 residues.

In its sample, this clonotype was seen many times. This rearrangement joins TRBV4-1 to TRBJ1-2; D gene uncertain. The CDR3 contains 14 residues. The germline CDR1 and CDR2 sequences are MGHRA and YSYEKL. V was pared by 0 bases and J by 5 bases, with 10 bases between. As DNA, the CDR3 is TGCGCCAGCAGCCAAGAATCTTCCGTTTATGGCTACACCTTC. Its protein product is CASSQESSVYGYTF.